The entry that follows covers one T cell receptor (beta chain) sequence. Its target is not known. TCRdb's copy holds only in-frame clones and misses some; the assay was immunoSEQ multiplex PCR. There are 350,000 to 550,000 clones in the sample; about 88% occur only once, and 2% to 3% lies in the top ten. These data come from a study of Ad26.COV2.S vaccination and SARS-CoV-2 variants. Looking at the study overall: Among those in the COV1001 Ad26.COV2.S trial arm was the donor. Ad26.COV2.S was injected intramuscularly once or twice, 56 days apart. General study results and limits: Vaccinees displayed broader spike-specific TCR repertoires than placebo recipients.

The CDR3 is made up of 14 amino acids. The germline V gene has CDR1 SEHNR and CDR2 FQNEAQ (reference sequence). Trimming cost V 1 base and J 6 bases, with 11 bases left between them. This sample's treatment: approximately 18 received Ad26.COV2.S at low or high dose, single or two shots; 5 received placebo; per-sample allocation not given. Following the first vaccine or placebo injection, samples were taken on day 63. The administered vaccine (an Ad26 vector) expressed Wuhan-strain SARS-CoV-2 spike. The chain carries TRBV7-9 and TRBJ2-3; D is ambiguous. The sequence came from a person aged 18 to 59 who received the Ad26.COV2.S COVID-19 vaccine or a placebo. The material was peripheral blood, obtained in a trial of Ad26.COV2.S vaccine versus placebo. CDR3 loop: CASSLGAVVDTQYF. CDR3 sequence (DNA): TGTGCCAGCAGCTTAGGTGCGGTGGTGGATACGCAGTATTTT.